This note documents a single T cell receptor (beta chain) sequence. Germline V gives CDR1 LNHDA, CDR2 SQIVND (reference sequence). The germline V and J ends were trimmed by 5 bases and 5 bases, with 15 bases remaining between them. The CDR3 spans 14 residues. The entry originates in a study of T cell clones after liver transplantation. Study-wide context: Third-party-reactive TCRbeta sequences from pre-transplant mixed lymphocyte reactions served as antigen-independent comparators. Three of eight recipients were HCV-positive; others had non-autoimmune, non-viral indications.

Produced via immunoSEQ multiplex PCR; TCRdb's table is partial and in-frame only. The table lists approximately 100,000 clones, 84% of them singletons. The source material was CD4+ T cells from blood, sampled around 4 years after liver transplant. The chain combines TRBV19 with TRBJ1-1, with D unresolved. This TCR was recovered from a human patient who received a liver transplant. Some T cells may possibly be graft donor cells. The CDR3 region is CASSEDLGSTEAFF. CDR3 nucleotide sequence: TGTGCCAGTAGTGAGGACTTGGGGAGTACTGAAGCTTTCTTT.